One and the same sample provided the 32 T cell receptor beta chains below, sequenced in a study of monozygotic twins with inflammatory bowel disease. TCRdb derives one entry per CDR3 protein from the 5' RACE reads, leaving out DNA. The sample table includes roughly 200,000 distinct CDR3 sequences. Sequencing was done on a sample of blood. The receptors come from a human donor with ulcerative colitis or Crohn's disease, or a healthy co-twin of an affected twin (not recorded which).

The chain uses TRBV6-2 or TRBV6-3 and TRBJ1-5. This CDR3 is 11 amino acids long. Germline V gene sequence: CDR1 MNHEY, CDR2 SVGEGT. This CDR3 is CASSDGQPQHF.

The chain is built from TRBV11-2 and TRBJ2-7; with no DNA, the TCRdb D assignment of TRBD1 cannot be verified. The V gene's germline CDR1 is SGHAT and CDR2 FQNNGV. The CDR3 sequence is 15 residues long. CDR3 protein: CASSPGQGGLYEQYF.

The CDR3 sequence: CATSRQGPSNTGELFF. The chain carries TRBV2 and TRBJ2-2; TCRdb's assignment of TRBD2 cannot be checked, as there is no DNA. This CDR3 contains 16 residues. Germline V gene data show CDR1 as SNHLY and CDR2 as FYNNEI.

V gene TRBV7-3 combines with J gene TRBJ2-1. Germline V gene lookup returns CDR1 SGHTA and CDR2 FQGTGA. The CDR3 consists of 15 residues. The CDR3 protein is CASSPRPSSYNEQFF. Combining the CDR3 with reference TRBV7-3 and TRBJ2-1 gives the whole variable domain GAGVSQTPSNKVTEKGKYVELRCDPISGHTALYWYRQSLGQGPEFLIYFQGTGAADDSGLPNDRFFAVRPEGSVSTLKIQRTERGDSAVYLCASSPRPSSYNEQFFGPGTRLTVL.

This chain connects TRBV7-2 to TRBJ1-2; TCRdb's assignment of TRBD1 cannot be checked, as there is no DNA. CDR1 and CDR2 from the germline V gene are SGHTA and FQGNSA. The CDR3 totals 15 residues. Here the CDR3 reads CASTRDSGALAGYTF. The whole variable domain, remainder taken from reference TRBV7-2 and TRBJ1-2, is GAGVSQSPSNKVTEKGKDVELRCDPISGHTALYWYRQSLGQGLEFLIYFQGNSAPDKSGLPSDRFSAERTGGSVSTLTIQRTQQEDSAVYLCASTRDSGALAGYTFGSGTRLTVV.

The gene calls are TRBV30 and TRBJ2-1; as DNA is missing, the TRBD2 call by TCRdb cannot be tested. This CDR3 is 16 amino acids long. Germline V gene data show CDR1 as GTSNPN and CDR2 as SVGIG (reference sequence). The CDR3 is CAWSARRLAAFNEQFF.

The V and J genes are TRBV12-5 and TRBJ1-5. The CDR3 contains 12 residues. Germline CDR1 is LGHNT and CDR2 is FRNRAP. The CDR3 sequence: CASAQDRQPQHF. The variable domain in full, completed from reference TRBV12-5 and TRBJ1-5, reads DARVTQTPRHKVTEMGQEVTMRCQPILGHNTVFWYRQTMMQGLELLAYFRNRAPLDDSGMPKDRFSAEMPDATLATLKIQPSEPRDSAVYFCASAQDRQPQHFGDGTRLSIL.

The chain combines TRBV27 with TRBJ2-1; TCRdb reports TRBD2, a call that lacks DNA to check it against. Germline V gene data show CDR1 as MNHEY and CDR2 as SMNVEV (reference sequence). The CDR3 runs 15 residues. The chain's CDR3 is CASSLGLPVSNEQFF.

V is TRBV20-1 and J is TRBJ2-7; TCRdb designates TRBD1, a call that cannot be tested without DNA. Germline lookup yields CDR1 DFQATT and CDR2 SNEGSKA (reference sequence). CDR3 size: 15 residues. CDR3: CSARSRDRGTYEQYF.

V is TRBV20-1 and J is TRBJ1-1; lacking DNA, the TRBD1 call made by TCRdb goes unchecked. The CDR3 length is 15 residues. CDR1 and CDR2 (germline): DFQATT, SNEGSKA (reference sequence). This CDR3 reads CSARAFGQLNTEAFF.

V usage is TRBV12-3 or TRBV12-4 and J usage is TRBJ1-5. The CDR3 is 17 amino acids. This CDR3 reads CASSFASGASSNQPQHF.

The chain has TRBV6-1 and TRBJ2-7; TCRdb's D gene call, TRBD2, goes unchecked for lack of DNA. From germline, CDR1 is MNHNS and CDR2 SASEGT. The CDR3 loop spans 15 amino acids. CDR3 amino acids: CASIPSGTSRREQYF.

The chain links TRBV29-1 to TRBJ1-2; TCRdb's D call of TRBD1 is untestable without DNA. The CDR3 has 13 amino acids. CDR1 is SQVTM and CDR2 is ANQGSEA in the germline V gene. CDR3 residues: CSVGPQGTYGYTF.

The rearrangement links TRBV4-3 to TRBJ2-7; there is no DNA to check the TCRdb D call of TRBD2. This CDR3 is built from 15 residues. CDR1 is LGHNA and CDR2 is YSLEER in the germline V gene. This chain's CDR3 is CASSQVAGGAHEQYF.

The chain joins TRBV9 to TRBJ2-2; TCRdb's D call, TRBD2, is unchecked because there is no DNA. Germline values: CDR1 SGDLS, CDR2 YYNGEE. The CDR3 is made up of 16 amino acids. CDR3 in amino acids: CASSPRGAGDTGELFF.

This rearrangement joins TRBV27 to TRBJ2-1; TCRdb calls TRBD1, which cannot be checked without DNA. The germline CDR1 and CDR2 sequences are MNHEY and SMNVEV (reference sequence). This CDR3 is 12 amino acids long. This CDR3 is CASGWTDHEQFF.

V and J are TRBV2 and TRBJ2-2; TCRdb's assignment of TRBD2 cannot be checked, as there is no DNA. The germline V gene has CDR1 SNHLY and CDR2 FYNNEI. There are 15 residues in the CDR3. CDR3 in amino acids: CASSGSVAVTGELFF.

V and J are TRBV30 and TRBJ2-2. The CDR3 is made up of 13 amino acids. Germline assignment: CDR1 GTSNPN and CDR2 SVGIG (reference sequence). The CDR3 reads CAGAIMNTGELFF. The whole variable domain, remainder taken from reference TRBV30 and TRBJ2-2, is SQTIHQWPATLVQPVGSPLSLECTVEGTSNPNLYWYRQAAGRGLQLLFYSVGIGQISSEVPQNLSASRPQDRQFILSSKKLLLSDSGFYLCAGAIMNTGELFFGEGSRLTVL.

The chain is built from TRBV18 and TRBJ2-5. This CDR3 region has 14 residues. Germline CDR1 and CDR2: KGHSH and LQKENI. CDR3: CASSPTAYRETQYF. Filled out from reference TRBV18 and TRBJ2-5, the complete variable domain reads NAGVMQNPRHLVRRRGQEARLRCSPMKGHSHVYWYRQLPEEGLKFMVYLQKENIIDESGMPKERFSAEFPKEGPSILRIQQVVRGDSAAYFCASSPTAYRETQYFGPGTRLLVL.

The CDR3 sequence: CAIRWGADTEAFF. The chain joins TRBV10-3 to TRBJ1-1; absent DNA, TCRdb's TRBD1 call cannot be checked. The CDR3 runs to 13 residues. Germline CDR1 ENHRY, CDR2 SYGVKD.

The rearrangement uses TRBV27 and TRBJ2-1; TCRdb calls TRBD2, which cannot be checked without DNA. Per the germline V gene, CDR1 is MNHEY and CDR2 is SMNVEV (reference sequence). The CDR3 is 13 residues long. This chain's CDR3 is CASSPLRLSEQFF.

V is TRBV10-3 and J is TRBJ1-4; checking the TCRdb D call of TRBD1 is not possible without DNA. Germline CDR1 reads ENHRY; CDR2 reads SYGVKD. The CDR3 runs 15 residues. CDR3: CAISESTGANEKLFF.

V usage is TRBV20-1 and J usage is TRBJ1-2; the TRBD1 assignment by TCRdb is unverifiable without DNA. CDR1 and CDR2 (germline): DFQATT, SNEGSKA (reference sequence). The CDR3 runs to 16 residues. The CDR3 loop reads CSARGPGGQIVYGYTF.

The CDR3 region is CASSWGLAVQETQYF. This chain links TRBV5-5 with TRBJ2-5; checking the TCRdb D call of TRBD2 is not possible without DNA. Germline CDR1 and CDR2: SGHKS and YYEKEE (reference sequence). The CDR3 is 15 residues long.

The chain couples TRBV11-2 to TRBJ2-2. CDR3 size: 18 residues. CDR1 and CDR2 from the germline V gene are SGHAT and FQNNGV. CDR3 residues: CASSRLYNGLTWSGELFF.

The V gene is TRBV3-1, the J gene TRBJ2-7. The CDR3 is made up of 14 amino acids. Germline V lookup: CDR1 LGHDT, CDR2 YNNKEL (reference sequence). CDR3 in amino acids: CASSRQPGLPEQYF.

J is TRBJ1-1 and V is TRBV11-2; TCRdb's D call, TRBD1, is unchecked because there is no DNA. Germline lookup yields CDR1 SGHAT and CDR2 FQNNGV. The CDR3 is 14 residues long. The CDR3 is CASSLWTGDTEAFF.

J is TRBJ1-2 and V is TRBV5-5; absent DNA, TCRdb's TRBD1 call cannot be checked. This CDR3 region has 14 residues. Germline-derived CDR1 and CDR2 are SGHKS and YYEKEE (reference sequence). The CDR3: CASSTTGTGYGYTF.

The rearrangement joins TRBV7-9 to TRBJ2-1; TCRdb's D call, TRBD1, is unchecked because there is no DNA. This CDR3 is built from 17 residues. CDR1 and CDR2 (germline): SEHNR, FQNEAQ (reference sequence). The CDR3 loop is CASSQRSGRKNYNEQFF.

The J gene is TRBJ2-3, the V gene TRBV12-3 or TRBV12-4. This CDR3 contains 11 residues. The CDR3 reads CASSFPDTQYF.

V is TRBV2 and J is TRBJ2-7; TCRdb proposes TRBD1, but this gene call is untestable without DNA. CDR3 length equals 15 residues. The V gene's germline CDR1 is SNHLY and CDR2 FYNNEI. CDR3 loop: CASSGSTGQSYEQYF.

This chain joins TRBV4-1 and TRBJ2-3; TCRdb calls TRBD2, which cannot be checked without DNA. CDR3 length: 17 amino acids. Germline CDR1 and CDR2: MGHRA and YSYEKL. The chain's CDR3 is CASSQDGLAGITDTQYF.